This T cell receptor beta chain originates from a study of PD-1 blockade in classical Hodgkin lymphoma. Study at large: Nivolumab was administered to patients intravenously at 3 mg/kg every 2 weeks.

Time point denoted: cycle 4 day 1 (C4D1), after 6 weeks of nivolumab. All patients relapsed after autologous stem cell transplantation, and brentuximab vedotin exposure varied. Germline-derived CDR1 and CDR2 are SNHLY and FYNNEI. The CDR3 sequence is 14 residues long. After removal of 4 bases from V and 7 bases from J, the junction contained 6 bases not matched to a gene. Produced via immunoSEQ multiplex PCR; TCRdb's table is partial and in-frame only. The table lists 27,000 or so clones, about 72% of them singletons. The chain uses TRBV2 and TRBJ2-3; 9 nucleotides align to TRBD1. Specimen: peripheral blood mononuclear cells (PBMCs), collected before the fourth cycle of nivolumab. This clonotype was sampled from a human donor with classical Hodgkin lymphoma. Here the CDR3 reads CASSVPGQGHTQYF. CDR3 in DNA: TGTGCCAGCAGTGTCCCGGGACAGGGACATACGCAGTATTTT.